Shown below are 24 T cell receptor beta chains from a single sample sequenced in a study of blood T cell repertoires in COVID-19. Assay: immunoSEQ multiplex PCR; the TCRdb copy retains only in-frame clones and omits some. The profile shows fewer than 100,000 clones, around 87% of them singletons. Sequenced sample: peripheral blood. The receptors were sampled from a human donor with acute or convalescent COVID-19. The donor label of this sample is uncertain.

This rearrangement joins TRBV6-2 or TRBV6-3 to TRBJ2-1, with a weak D call TRBD1 (5 bases). CDR1 is MNHEY and CDR2 is SVGEGT in the germline V gene. The CDR3 is 13 amino acids. The V end lost 7 bases, the J end lost 5 bases, and 12 bases lay between the germline ends. DNA of the CDR3: TGTGCCAGCAACCCCAGGGAAAACAATGAGCAGTTCTTC. The encoded protein is CASNPRENNEQFF.

With respect to this clone: This specimen includes other DNA sequences encoding the same CDR3. This chain links TRBV9 with TRBJ2-7, with 12 nucleotides matching TRBD2. The CDR3 extends over 19 amino acids. Trimming cost V 0 bases and J 5 bases; bases outside gene matches: 15. CDR1 and CDR2 from the germline V gene are SGDLS and YYNGEE. In nucleotides, the CDR3 is TGTGCCAGCAGCGTAGAGCCCCGAGGCGGACTAGCGGGGTCCAACGAGCAGTACTTC. This gives the protein CASSVEPRGGLAGSNEQYF. Using reference TRBV9 and TRBJ2-7 for the parts outside the CDR3, the full variable domain is DSGVTQTPKHLITATGQRVTLRCSPRSGDLSVYWYQQSLDQGLQFLIQYYNGEERAKGNILERFSAQQFPDLHSELNLSSLELGDSALYFCASSVEPRGGLAGSNEQYFGPGTRLTVT.

The gene calls are TRBV28 and TRBJ2-7; 9 bases line up with TRBD1. Trimming at V came to 3 bases and at J to 7 bases, leaving 7 bases not matched to a gene. Germline lookup yields CDR1 MDHEN and CDR2 SYDVKM. The CDR3 is 14 residues long. Here the CDR3 DNA reads TGTGCCAGCAGTTTGGGACAGGGTATGAGAGAGCAGTACTTC. Translating it yields CASSLGQGMREQYF.

This chain uses TRBV18 with TRBJ2-2, with 10 nucleotides matching TRBD1. J gave up 4 bases and V 6 bases, and 5 bases lay outside the gene matches. There are 15 residues in the CDR3. The V gene's germline CDR1 is KGHSH and CDR2 LQKENI. CDR3 residues: CASSQGQGTTGELFF. Here the CDR3 DNA reads TGTGCCAGCTCCCAGGGACAGGGGACCACCGGGGAGCTGTTTTTT.

This clone was recorded a few times. The chain uses TRBV28 and TRBJ1-2; D gene unclear. Germline CDR1 is MDHEN and CDR2 is SYDVKM. V dropped 5 bases and J dropped 7 bases, with 17 bases sitting between them. The CDR3 runs to 14 residues. DNA of the CDR3: TGTGCCAGCAGTCCTGCATGGGGAGGGTTTGGCTACACCTTC. The encoded protein is CASSPAWGGFGYTF.

DNA for the CDR3: TGTGCCAGCAGCTGGGGGGGTGGAGAGCAGTACTTC. Its protein is CASSWGGGEQYF. The rearrangement links TRBV5-6 to TRBJ2-7, with 7 bases aligning to TRBD2. There are 12 residues in the CDR3. After removal of 3 bases from V and 7 bases from J, the junction contained 4 bases not matched to a gene. Germline V gives CDR1 SGHDT, CDR2 YYEEEE.

This rearrangement joins TRBV19 to TRBJ1-1, with D uncertain. Trimming took off 5 bases at V and 5 bases at J, with 12 bases between the two ends. Looked up from germline, CDR1 is LNHDA and CDR2 is SQIVND (reference sequence). The CDR3 spans 13 residues. The CDR3 nucleotides are TGTGCCAGTAGTCTCAACTGGGAGACTGAAGCTTTCTTT. This gives the protein CASSLNWETEAFF.

The rearrangement uses TRBV19 and TRBJ1-5, with 9 nucleotides matching TRBD1. This CDR3 contains 14 residues. Germline-derived CDR1 and CDR2 are LNHDA and SQIVND (reference sequence). Losses at the gene ends were 5 bases for V and 6 bases for J; bases not matched to a gene: 5. The CDR3 sequence is CASSATGGTQPQHF. In nucleotides, the CDR3 is TGTGCCAGTAGTGCGACAGGGGGGACTCAGCCCCAGCATTTT.

This clone was seen a few times. This rearrangement joins TRBV19 to TRBJ1-3; the D gene is possibly TRBD1 (5 bases). Looked up from germline, CDR1 is LNHDA and CDR2 is SQIVND (reference sequence). This CDR3 comprises 13 residues. The germline V and J ends were trimmed by 10 bases and 0 bases, with 10 bases remaining between them. CDR3 nucleotide sequence: TGTGCCACCAGACAGAGCTCTGGAAACACCATATATTTT. It is translated as CATRQSSGNTIYF.

J is TRBJ2-1 and V is TRBV10-3; 13 nucleotides line up with TRBD2. From germline, CDR1 is ENHRY and CDR2 SYGVKD. J was trimmed by 0 bases and V by 6 bases; bases with no gene match: 11. The CDR3 is 19 amino acids. The DNA for the CDR3 is TGTGCCATCAGGCCGACTAGCGGGGGGCCCTCCAGCTCCTACAATGAGCAGTTCTTC. Its protein is CAIRPTSGGPSSSYNEQFF.

This clone appeared a few times. V and J are TRBV10-3 and TRBJ1-3; D gene uncertain. Germline CDR1 reads ENHRY; CDR2 reads SYGVKD. The CDR3 extends over 16 amino acids. V lost 0 bases to trimming and J lost 0 bases, with 9 bases between them. CDR3 sequence: CAISESIYSSGNTIYF. The CDR3 nucleotides read TGTGCCATCAGTGAGTCGATTTACAGCTCTGGAAACACCATATATTTT.

The chain has TRBV28 and TRBJ2-6, with 8 bases lining up with TRBD1. The V gene's germline CDR1 is MDHEN and CDR2 SYDVKM. The trim removed 1 base at V and 2 bases at J, leaving 13 bases unmatched. The CDR3 covers 20 residues. The CDR3 bases are TGTGCCAGCAGTTTATATGGATTCGACAGGGGAGAGGCTGGGGCCAACGTCCTGACTTTC. It specifies CASSLYGFDRGEAGANVLTF.

This clone was found once. This sequence joins TRBV7-2 and TRBJ1-5; the match to TRBD1 covers 8 bases. CDR1 is SGHTA, CDR2 FQGNSA, per germline. The CDR3 runs 14 residues. The J segment lost 10 bases and the V segment lost 1 base, leaving 6 bases of the junction unmatched. CDR3 residues: CASSLDSGGGPQHF. CDR3 bases: TGTGCCAGCAGCTTAGATTCAGGGGGCGGTCCCCAGCATTTT.

This clone was detected only once. V gene TRBV27 combines with J gene TRBJ2-7, with TRBD1 matching over 10 bases. Germline trimming cut 5 bases from V and 2 bases from J; bases unmatched to any gene: 12. The CDR3 covers 17 residues. Germline V gene sequence: CDR1 MNHEY, CDR2 SMNVEV (reference sequence). CDR3 coding DNA: TGTGCCAGCAGTGTTTCCGCGGGACAGGGGTTTGCCTACGAGCAGTACTTC. Its translation is CASSVSAGQGFAYEQYF.

Only a few counts were recorded for this clone. This chain uses TRBV6-5 with TRBJ2-7, with 12 bases matching TRBD1. From germline, CDR1 is MNHEY and CDR2 SVGAGI. This CDR3 has 15 amino acids. Trimming took 2 bases from V and 6 from J; bases not matched to a gene: 5. The CDR3 bases are TGTGCCAGCAGTTACACCTGGGACAGGGGGCGCGAGCAGTACTTC. It yields the protein CASSYTWDRGREQYF.

The V and J genes are TRBV20-1 and TRBJ1-1; D unclear. The V gene's germline CDR1 is DFQATT and CDR2 SNEGSKA (reference sequence). V lost 4 bases and J lost 14, with 11 bases in between. The CDR3 has 9 residues. The CDR3 spells CSATQREFF. The CDR3 bases are TGCAGTGCTACGCAGAGGGAGTTCTTT.

The gene calls are TRBV10-1 and TRBJ2-5, with 8 bases fitting TRBD2. This CDR3 contains 16 residues. The germline CDR1 and CDR2 sequences are WNHNN and SYGVQD (reference sequence). V was clipped by 2 bases and J by 8 bases; unmatched bases: 13. DNA of the CDR3: TGCGCCAGCAGTGAGGGGGTAGCGGGGAACTGGGGTACCCAGTACTTC. Encoded protein: CASSEGVAGNWGTQYF.

The chain carries TRBV28 and TRBJ2-7, with 9 bases lining up with TRBD1. Germline-derived CDR1 and CDR2 are MDHEN and SYDVKM. CDR3 length equals 15 residues. With 6 bases clipped from V and 3 bases from J, the junction kept 9 bases outside the gene matches. CDR3 sequence (DNA): TGTGCCAGCAGCCCCCTGGGACAGGGACGCTACGAGCAGTACTTC. It specifies CASSPLGQGRYEQYF.

The chain employs TRBV20-1 and TRBJ1-1, with 7 bases fitting TRBD1. The J segment lost 10 bases and the V segment lost 3 bases, leaving 11 bases of the junction unmatched. CDR1 is DFQATT, CDR2 SNEGSKA, per germline (reference sequence). CDR3 size: 13 residues. The CDR3 loop is CSASSTGYRGAFF. For the CDR3, the DNA is TGCAGTGCTAGTTCAACAGGGTACAGGGGAGCTTTCTTT.

The gene calls are TRBV6-1 and TRBJ1-2; no clear D. The length of the CDR3 is 14 residues. CDR1 is MNHNS and CDR2 is SASEGT in the germline V gene. V lost 3 bases, J lost 4 bases, and 12 bases lay in between. The CDR3 loop reads CASSESGEGYGYTF. CDR3 nucleotide sequence: TGTGCCAGCAGTGAGTCCGGAGAGGGCTATGGCTACACCTTC.

The V and J genes are TRBV5-8 and TRBJ2-3, with 10 bases that match TRBD2. The germline V gene encodes CDR1 SGHTS and CDR2 YDEGEE. This CDR3 region has 17 residues. After removal of 1 base from V and 0 bases from J, the junction contained 5 bases not matched to a gene. CDR3 nucleotides: TGTGCCAGCAGCTTGCACACTAGCGGGGCTAGCACAGATACGCAGTATTTT. Translating it yields CASSLHTSGASTDTQYF.

J is TRBJ1-5 and V is TRBV6-5, with TRBD1 as a possible D gene (6 bases). Germline V gene sequence: CDR1 MNHEY, CDR2 SVGAGI. Trimming left V 6 bases short and J 5 bases short, with 17 bases between. This CDR3 is 15 amino acids long. Written as DNA, the CDR3 is TGTGCCAGCAGACAAGCTGGGGGGGCAGATCAGCCCCAGCATTTT. Its translation is CASRQAGGADQPQHF.

The rearrangement joins TRBV11-2 to TRBJ2-1; TRBD2 agrees at 8 bases. CDR1 SGHAT and CDR2 FQNNGV come from the germline V gene. This CDR3 contains 15 residues. The trim removed 3 bases at V and 9 bases at J, leaving 10 bases unmatched. The CDR3 region has the DNA TGTGCCAGCAGCTTCCGGGGGGGCTCAGACTTTGAGCAGTTCTTC. It specifies CASSFRGGSDFEQFF.

The chain combines TRBV15 with TRBJ2-2, with 7 bases lining up with TRBD1. The CDR3 runs to 16 residues. V was clipped by 1 base and J by 1 base; unmatched bases: 3. The germline V gene has CDR1 LNHNV and CDR2 YYDKDF (reference sequence). This CDR3 reads CATSRGRTGNTGELFF. For the CDR3, the DNA is TGTGCCACCAGCAGAGGTCGGACAGGGAACACCGGGGAGCTGTTTTTT.